This TCR beta chain was sequenced for a study of cytomegalovirus exposure and HLA in healthy donors. Study-level findings and limits: The availability of immune exposure information extended only to CMV serostatus.

PCR involved 60 Vbeta and 13 Jbeta primers. TCRdb's copy holds only in-frame clones and misses some; the assay was immunoSEQ multiplex PCR. The sample has 150,000 to 200,000 clones; roughly two thirds are singletons. Remarks on this clone: Antigen unknown.

The CDR3 has 16 amino acids. Germline CDR1 SGDLS, CDR2 YYNGEE. Trimming stripped 4 bases from V and 7 bases from J, with 21 bases between. Sample: PBMCs. The TCR originated in a woman under 30 in good health and CMV-seropositive. The V gene is TRBV9, the J gene TRBJ2-1; a weak D match, TRBD2 (5 bases). The CDR3 loop reads CASSSPREPLTNEQFF. CDR3 coding DNA: TGTGCCAGCAGCTCACCTCGGGAACCGCTCACAAATGAGCAGTTCTTC.